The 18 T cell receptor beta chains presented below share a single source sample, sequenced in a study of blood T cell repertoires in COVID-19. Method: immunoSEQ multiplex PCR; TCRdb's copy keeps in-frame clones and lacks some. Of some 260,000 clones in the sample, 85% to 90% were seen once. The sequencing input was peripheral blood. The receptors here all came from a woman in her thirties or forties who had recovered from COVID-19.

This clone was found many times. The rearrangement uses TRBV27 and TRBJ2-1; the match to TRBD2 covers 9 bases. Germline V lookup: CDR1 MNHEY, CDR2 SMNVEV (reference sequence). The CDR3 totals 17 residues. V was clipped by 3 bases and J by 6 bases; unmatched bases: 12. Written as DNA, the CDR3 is TGTGCCAGCAGTTTTGGGCTAGCGGGATATTTGGGCAATGAGCAGTTCTTC. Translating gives CASSFGLAGYLGNEQFF.

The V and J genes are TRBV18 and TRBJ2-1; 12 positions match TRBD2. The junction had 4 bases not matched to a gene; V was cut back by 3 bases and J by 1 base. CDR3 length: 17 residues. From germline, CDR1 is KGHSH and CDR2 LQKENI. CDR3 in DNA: TGTGCCAGCTCACCCCCACTAGCGGGAGGATCCTACAATGAGCAGTTCTTC. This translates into CASSPPLAGGSYNEQFF.

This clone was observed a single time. The CDR3 protein is CASSQGGGGYGYTF. In DNA form, the CDR3 reads TGCGCCAGCAGCCAAGGGGGGGGAGGCTATGGCTACACCTTC. V is TRBV4-3 and J is TRBJ1-2, with D perhaps TRBD1 (5 bases). This CDR3 is 14 amino acids long. The germline V gene encodes CDR1 LGHNA and CDR2 YSLEER. Trimming removed 1 base from V and 4 bases from J, with 10 bases in between.

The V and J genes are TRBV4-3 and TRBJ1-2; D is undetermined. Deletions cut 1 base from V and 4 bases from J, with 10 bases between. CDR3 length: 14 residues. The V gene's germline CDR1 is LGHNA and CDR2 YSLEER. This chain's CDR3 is CASSQGAGPYGYTF. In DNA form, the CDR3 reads TGCGCCAGCAGCCAAGGAGCAGGCCCCTATGGCTACACCTTC.

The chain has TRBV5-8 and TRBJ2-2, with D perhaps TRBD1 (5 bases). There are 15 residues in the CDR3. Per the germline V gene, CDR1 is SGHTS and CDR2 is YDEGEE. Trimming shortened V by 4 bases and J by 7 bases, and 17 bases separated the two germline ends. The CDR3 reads CASSRGQGWIGELFF. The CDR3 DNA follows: TGTGCCAGCAGCCGCGGCCAGGGCTGGATCGGGGAGCTGTTTTTT.

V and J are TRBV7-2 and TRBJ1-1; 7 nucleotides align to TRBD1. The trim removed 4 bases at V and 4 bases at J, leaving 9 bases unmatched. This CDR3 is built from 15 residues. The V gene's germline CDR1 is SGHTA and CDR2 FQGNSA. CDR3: CASSSQQGTPTEAFF. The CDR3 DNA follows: TGTGCCAGCAGCTCCCAACAGGGGACCCCCACTGAAGCTTTCTTT.

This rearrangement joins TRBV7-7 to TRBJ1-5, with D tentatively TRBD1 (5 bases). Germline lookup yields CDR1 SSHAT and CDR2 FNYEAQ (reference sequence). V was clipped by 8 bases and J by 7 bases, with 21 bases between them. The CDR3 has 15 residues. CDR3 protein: CASVGGSIMGQPQHF. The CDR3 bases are TGTGCCAGCGTGGGGGGGTCTATTATGGGCCAGCCCCAGCATTTT. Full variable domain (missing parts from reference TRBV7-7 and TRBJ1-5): GAGVSQSPRYKVTKRGQDVTLRCDPISSHATLYWYQQALGQGPEFLTYFNYEAQPDKSGLPSDRFSAERPEGSISTLTIQRTEQRDSAMYRCASVGGSIMGQPQHFGDGTRLSIL.

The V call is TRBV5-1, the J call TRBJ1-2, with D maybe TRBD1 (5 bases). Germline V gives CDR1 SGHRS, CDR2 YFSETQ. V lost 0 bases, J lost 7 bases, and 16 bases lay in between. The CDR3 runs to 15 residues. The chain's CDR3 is CASSLEGQGRRGYTF. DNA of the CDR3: TGCGCCAGCAGCTTGGAGGGGCAGGGCCGGCGTGGCTACACCTTC.

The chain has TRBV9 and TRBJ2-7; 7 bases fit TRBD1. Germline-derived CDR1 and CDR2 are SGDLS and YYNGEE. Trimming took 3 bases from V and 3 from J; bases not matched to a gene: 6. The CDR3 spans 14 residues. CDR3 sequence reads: CASSAFGQDYEQYV. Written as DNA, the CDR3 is TGTGCCAGCAGCGCCTTCGGACAGGACTACGAGCAGTACGTC.

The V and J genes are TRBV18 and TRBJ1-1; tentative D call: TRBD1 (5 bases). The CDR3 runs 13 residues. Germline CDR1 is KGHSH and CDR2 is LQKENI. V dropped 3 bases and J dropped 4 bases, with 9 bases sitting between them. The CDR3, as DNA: TGTGCCAGCTCACCCCGGCAGGGCACTGAAGCTTTCTTT. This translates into CASSPRQGTEAFF.

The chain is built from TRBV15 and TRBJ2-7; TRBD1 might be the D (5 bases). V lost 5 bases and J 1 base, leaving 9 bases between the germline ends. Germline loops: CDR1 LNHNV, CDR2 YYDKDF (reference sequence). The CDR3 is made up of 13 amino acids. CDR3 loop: CATSVGLSYEQYF. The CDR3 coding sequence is TGTGCCACCAGCGTGGGGCTTTCCTACGAGCAGTACTTC.

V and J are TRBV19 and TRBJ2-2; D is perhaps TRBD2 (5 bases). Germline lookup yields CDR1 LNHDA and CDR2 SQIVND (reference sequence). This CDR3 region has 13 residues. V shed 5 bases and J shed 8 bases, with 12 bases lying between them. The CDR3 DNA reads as TGTGCCAGTAGTTCCGGGGAGTGGGGGGAGCTGTTTTTT. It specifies CASSSGEWGELFF. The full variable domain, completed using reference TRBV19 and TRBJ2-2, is DGGITQSPKYLFRKEGQNVTLSCEQNLNHDAMYWYRQDPGQGLRLIYYSQIVNDFQKGDIAEGYSVSREKKESFPLTVTSAQKNPTAFYLCASSSGEWGELFFGEGSRLTVL.

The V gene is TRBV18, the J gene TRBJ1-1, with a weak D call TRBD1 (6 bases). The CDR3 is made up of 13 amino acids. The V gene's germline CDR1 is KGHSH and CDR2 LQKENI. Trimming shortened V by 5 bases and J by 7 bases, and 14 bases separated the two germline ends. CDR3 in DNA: TGTGCCAGCTCAGCCGGACAGAGACTTGAAGCTTTCTTT. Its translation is CASSAGQRLEAFF.

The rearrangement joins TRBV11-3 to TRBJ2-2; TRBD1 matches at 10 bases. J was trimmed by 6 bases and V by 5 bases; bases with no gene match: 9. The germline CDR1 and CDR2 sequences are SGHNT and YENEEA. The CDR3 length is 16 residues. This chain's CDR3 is CASSIRDRGMAGELFF. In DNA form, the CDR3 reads TGTGCCAGCAGCATCCGGGACAGGGGTATGGCCGGGGAGCTGTTTTTT.

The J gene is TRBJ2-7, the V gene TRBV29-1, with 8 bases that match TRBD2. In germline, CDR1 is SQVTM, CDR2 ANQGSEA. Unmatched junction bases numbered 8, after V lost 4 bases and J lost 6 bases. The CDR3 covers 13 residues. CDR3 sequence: CSVGLAGLGEQYF. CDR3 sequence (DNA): TGCAGCGTTGGGCTAGCGGGTTTAGGCGAGCAGTACTTC.

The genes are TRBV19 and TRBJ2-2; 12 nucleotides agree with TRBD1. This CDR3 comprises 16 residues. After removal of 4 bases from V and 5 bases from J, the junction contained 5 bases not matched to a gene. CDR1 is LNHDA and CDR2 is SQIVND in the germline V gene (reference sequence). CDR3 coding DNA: TGTGCCAGTAGTAGGGGACAGGGGGCCGGGACCGGGGAGCTGTTTTTT. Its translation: CASSRGQGAGTGELFF.

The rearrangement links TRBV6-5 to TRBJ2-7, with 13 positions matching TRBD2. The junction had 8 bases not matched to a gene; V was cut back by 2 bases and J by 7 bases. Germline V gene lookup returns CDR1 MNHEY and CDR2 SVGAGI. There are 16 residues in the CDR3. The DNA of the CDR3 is TGTGCCAGCAGTTACACCGGACTAGCGGGAGCGAGGGAGCAGTACTTC. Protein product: CASSYTGLAGAREQYF.

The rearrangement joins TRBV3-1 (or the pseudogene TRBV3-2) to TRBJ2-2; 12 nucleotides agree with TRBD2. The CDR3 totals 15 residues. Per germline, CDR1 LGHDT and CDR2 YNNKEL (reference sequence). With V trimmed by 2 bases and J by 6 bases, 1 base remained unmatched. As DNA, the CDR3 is TGTGCCAGCAGCCAACTAGCGGGAGGGCCCGGGGAGCTGTTTTTT. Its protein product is CASSQLAGGPGELFF.